Described below is a single T cell receptor (beta chain) sequence and its context. Its cognate antigen is unknown. As judged by recently defined diagnostic criteria, patients with Susac syndrome had definite or probable disease. The record originates from a study of CD8 T cells in Susac syndrome. Study summary: Treatment status at blood draw for the Susac syndrome patients was therapy-naive, corticosteroids, or intravenous immunoglobulin alone. Study-level results: In Susac syndrome, CD4+ T cell repertoires lacked any clonal expansion.

RNA was extracted with the RNeasy kit, and a quantity of about 0.5 to 1 ug was reverse transcribed using random hexamers. The amplification used immunoSEQ multiplex PCR on TCR beta CDR3; it spanned 54 Vbeta and 13 Jbeta. TCRdb re-analysed the immunoSEQ multiplex PCR reads in MiXCR, keeping a single row per CDR3 protein. The table has some 190,000 distinct CDR3 sequences, about 95% seen once. This CDR3 is built from 17 residues. J lost 1 base, V lost 1 base, and 8 bases had no gene match. Germline V gene sequence: CDR1 DFQATT, CDR2 SNEGSKA (reference sequence). Sample: CD4+ T cells from PBMCs. The chain carries TRBV20-1 and TRBJ1-5; 9 bases are shared with TRBD1. The receptor was derived from a human donor with Susac syndrome. CDR3: CSARGTGTGWSNQPQHF. In DNA, the CDR3 is TGCAGTGCTAGAGGAACCGGGACAGGGTGGAGCAATCAGCCCCAGCATTTT.